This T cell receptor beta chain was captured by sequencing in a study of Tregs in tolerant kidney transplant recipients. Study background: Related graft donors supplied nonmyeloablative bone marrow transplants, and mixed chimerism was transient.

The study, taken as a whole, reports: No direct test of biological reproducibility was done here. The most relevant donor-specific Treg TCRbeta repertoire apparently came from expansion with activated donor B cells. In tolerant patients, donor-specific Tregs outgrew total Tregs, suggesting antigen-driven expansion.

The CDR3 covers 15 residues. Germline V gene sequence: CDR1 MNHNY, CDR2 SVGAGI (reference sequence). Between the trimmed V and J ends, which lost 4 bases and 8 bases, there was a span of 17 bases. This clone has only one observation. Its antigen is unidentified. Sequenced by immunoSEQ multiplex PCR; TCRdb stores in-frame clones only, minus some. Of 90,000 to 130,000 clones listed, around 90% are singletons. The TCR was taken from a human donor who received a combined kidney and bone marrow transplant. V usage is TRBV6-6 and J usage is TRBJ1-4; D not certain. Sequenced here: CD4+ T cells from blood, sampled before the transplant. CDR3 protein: CASSLEGNLGEKLFF. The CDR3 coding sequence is TGTGCCAGCAGTTTGGAGGGAAACCTGGGGGAAAAACTGTTTTTT.